A single sample is the source of the 32 T cell receptor beta chains below, sequenced in a study of tumor-infiltrating lymphocytes in primary liver carcinoma. From 500 ng of total RNA, TCR beta-specific cDNA was reverse-transcribed using a constant-region primer. Libraries covering TCR beta were generated through three nested multiplex PCR rounds (using a slightly modified ARM-PCR). Use of TRBV1-TRBV30 forward primers with a C-beta reverse primer characterized the first two PCR rounds, which lasted about 9 cycles each. TCRdb processed the multiplex PCR reads anew with MiXCR; each CDR3 protein has one entry. This sample has 330,000 or so distinct CDR3 sequences, with about two thirds found just once. They got blood RNA out of unsorted whole blood and also pulled out germline DNA. The sample consisted of peripheral blood. These receptor sequences come from a man aged 40-49 years with primary liver carcinoma and hepatitis B virus infection.

This clonotype appeared many times. The chain links TRBV6-2 or TRBV6-3 to TRBJ2-1; 16 nucleotides agree with TRBD2. CDR3 length: 16 residues. V was clipped by 4 bases and J by 8 bases; unmatched bases: 5. In germline, CDR1 is MNHEY, CDR2 SVGEGT. This CDR3 reads CASSLGLAGGGDEQFF. CDR3 in DNA: TGTGCCAGCAGTTTGGGACTAGCGGGAGGGGGCGATGAGCAGTTCTTC.

Details on this clonotype: A much larger clone lies one base from this, so it may be a read error. V and J are TRBV6-1 and TRBJ2-3, with 9 positions matching TRBD1. V lost 0 bases, J lost 2 bases, and 3 bases stayed unmatched. The germline V gene encodes CDR1 MNHNS and CDR2 SASEGT. CDR3 length: 16 amino acids. The CDR3 loop is CASSEAWDRDTDTQYF. The CDR3 coding sequence is TGTGCCAGCAGTGAAGCATGGGACAGGGACACAGATACGCAGTATTTT.

The chain has TRBV5-1 and TRBJ2-7; a possible D gene is TRBD1 (5 bases). This CDR3 region has 17 residues. Trimming stripped 0 bases from V and 3 bases from J, with 19 bases between. The germline V gene has CDR1 SGHRS and CDR2 YFSETQ. The CDR3 here is CASSLALTTGAYYEQYF. The CDR3 nucleotides read TGCGCCAGCAGCTTGGCTTTAACCACTGGGGCTTACTACGAGCAGTACTTC.

The chain joins TRBV4-1 to TRBJ2-3, with 10 bases lining up with TRBD2. J lost 4 bases, V lost 3 bases, and 13 bases had no gene match. CDR1 MGHRA and CDR2 YSYEKL come from the germline V gene. The CDR3 runs to 18 residues. CDR3 region: CASSHPMGLARVPDTQYF. CDR3 DNA: TGCGCCAGCAGCCATCCCATGGGACTAGCGAGAGTCCCAGATACGCAGTATTTT.

Note on this clonotype: Possible read error: a much larger clone is one base away. V usage is TRBV6-5 and J usage is TRBJ2-7; 7 bases are shared with TRBD1. This CDR3 comprises 15 residues. Germline V gives CDR1 MNHEY, CDR2 SVGAGI. The CDR3 sequence is CASIYVRQGTYEQYF. CDR3 DNA: TGTGCCAGCATTTACGTGAGACAGGGCACCTACGAGCAGTACTTC.

This clonotype was recorded at least ten times. In DNA, the CDR3 is TGTGCCAGCAGCCCGAGGGAGGGACTAGCGGCTCTCTCTGATGAGCAGTTCTTC. Translation: CASSPREGLAALSDEQFF. The chain carries TRBV11-1 and TRBJ2-1, with 11 bases identical to TRBD2. Germline V gene lookup returns CDR1 SGHAT and CDR2 FQDESV (reference sequence). J was trimmed by 8 bases and V by 5 bases; bases with no gene match: 17. The CDR3 covers 18 residues.

As to this clonotype: The germline gene is not matched at one end of the junction; a read error may be the cause. V usage is TRBV30 and J usage is TRBJ1-1; no firm D call. The CDR3 loop spans 13 amino acids. Germline-derived CDR1 and CDR2 are GTSNPN and SVGIG (reference sequence). CDR3 sequence: CAWIGTENTEVFF. Written as DNA, the CDR3 is TGTGCCTGGATAGGAACTGAAAACACTGAAGTTTTCTTT.

For this clonotype: A much larger clone lies a single base off, so this may be a read error. The genes are TRBV6-2 or TRBV6-3 and TRBJ2-5; maybe TRBD1 (6 bases). The V gene's germline CDR1 is MNHEY and CDR2 SVGEGT. The CDR3 extends over 13 amino acids. The CDR3 DNA reads as TGTGCCAGCAATGGACAGAACCAAGAGGCCCAGTACTTC. Encoded protein: CASNGQNQEAQYF.

Comments on this clonotype: This may be a read error, as it is one base from a much larger clone. J is TRBJ2-3 and V is TRBV12-3 or TRBV12-4; 7 bases are shared with TRBD1. The CDR3 covers 14 residues. The CDR3 nucleotides read TGTGCCAGCAGGCCGGGACAGCACACAGATACGCAGTTTTTT. Protein product: CASRPGQHTDTQFF.

Regarding this clonotype: A much more abundant neighbour one base away suggests this may be a read error. The rearrangement joins TRBV4-1 to TRBJ2-3; D is ambiguous. Between the trimmed V and J ends, which lost 0 bases and 2 bases, there was a span of 15 bases. The CDR3 is 17 residues long. Per the germline V gene, CDR1 is MGHRA and CDR2 is YSYEKL. The CDR3 coding sequence is TGCGCCAGCAGCCAAGATGGCACTTATCCTATCACAGATACGCAGTATTTT. It encodes CASSQDGTYPITDTQYF.

Of note for this clonotype: The conserved closing phenylalanine or tryptophan is absent in this CDR3, likely reflecting a read error. V usage is TRBV5-5 and J usage is TRBJ1-1, with 8 bases fitting TRBD1. Germline lookup yields CDR1 SGHKS and CDR2 YYEKEE (reference sequence). CDR3 length: 13 amino acids. CDR3 sequence reads: CVSSLDRGTEAFL. In DNA, the CDR3 is TGTGTCAGCAGCTTAGACAGGGGCACTGAAGCTTTCTTA.

V gene TRBV4-1 combines with J gene TRBJ2-4; D is ambiguous. CDR3 length: 17 amino acids. V was shortened by 1 base and J by 1 base, with 14 bases between the two germline ends. CDR1 and CDR2 (germline): MGHRA, YSYEKL. The chain's CDR3 is CASSQGSVAGAKNIQYF. The CDR3, as DNA: TGCGCCAGCAGCCAAGGTTCCGTGGCCGGGGCCAAAAACATTCAGTACTTC.

Ten or more counts support this clonotype. This rearrangement joins TRBV14 to TRBJ2-1, with D perhaps TRBD2 (6 bases). Germline V gives CDR1 SGHDN, CDR2 FVKESK. This CDR3 has 15 amino acids. V was cut by 0 bases and J by 0 bases, with 6 bases left in between. CDR3 loop: CASSQEGGSYNEQFF. Written as DNA, the CDR3 is TGTGCCAGCAGCCAAGAGGGGGGCTCCTACAATGAGCAGTTCTTC.

As to this clonotype: A much larger clone differs by one base, so this may be a read error. This CDR3 fails to terminate in the conserved phenylalanine or tryptophan, so it likely reflects a read error. The chain employs TRBV6-6 and TRBJ1-2, with a tentative D call TRBD1 (6 bases). Germline CDR1 reads MNHNY; CDR2 reads SVGAGI (reference sequence). CDR3 size: 13 residues. With 8 bases removed from V and 7 bases from J, the gap between germline ends came to 17 bases. CDR3 nucleotide sequence: TGTGCCAGCCAAGATAACAGGGATGGTGGCTACACCCTC. Protein product: CASQDNRDGGYTL.

For this clonotype: Because it lacks the conserved phenylalanine or tryptophan at the end, this CDR3 is likely a read error. The rearrangement joins TRBV10-1 to TRBJ2-2; D is unresolved. This CDR3 spans 12 amino acids. Trimming left V 3 bases short and J 2 bases short, with 1 base between. CDR1 and CDR2 from the germline V gene are WNHNN and SYGVQD (reference sequence). The CDR3 sequence: CASSENTGELFS. Here the CDR3 DNA reads TGCGCCAGCAGTGAAAACACCGGGGAGCTGTTTTCT.

Remarks on this clonotype: Its ends do not fully match the called genes, so a read error is possible. The CDR3 loop reads CASSLWDLSTGELFF. The CDR3 DNA reads as TGTGCCAGTAGCTTATGGGACCTGAGCACCGGGGAGCTGTTTTTT. The chain couples TRBV11-2 to TRBJ2-2; either TRBD1 or TRBD2 may fit D (5 bases each). Germline V lookup: CDR1 SGHAT, CDR2 FQNNGV. The CDR3 is 15 amino acids.

This clonotype was counted between two and nine times. The rearrangement links TRBV30 to TRBJ1-5, with unresolved D. The germline V and J ends were trimmed by 3 bases and 5 bases, with 11 bases remaining between them. The germline CDR1 and CDR2 sequences are GTSNPN and SVGIG (reference sequence). The CDR3 has 13 amino acids. The CDR3 nucleotides are TGTGCCTGGAGCCCCAGAGGCCATCAGCCCCAGCATTTT. Amino acids: CAWSPRGHQPQHF.

DNA of the CDR3: TGTGCCAGCAGCGCCCGACATGGTTCAAGCTACGAGCAGTACTTC. Translating it yields CASSARHGSSYEQYF. V gene TRBV11-1 combines with J gene TRBJ2-7, with D unclear. The CDR3 is 15 amino acids. The germline V and J ends were trimmed by 5 bases and 3 bases, with 17 bases remaining between them. Germline lookup yields CDR1 SGHAT and CDR2 FQDESV (reference sequence).

V is TRBV9 and J is TRBJ2-1; the match to TRBD2 covers 7 bases. This CDR3 has 15 amino acids. Germline CDR1 SGDLS, CDR2 YYNGEE. With 3 bases clipped from V and 3 bases from J, the junction kept 6 bases outside the gene matches. Here the CDR3 reads CASSARLADYNEQFF. Written as DNA, the CDR3 is TGTGCCAGCAGCGCTCGACTAGCAGACTACAATGAGCAGTTCTTC.

This clonotype came up many times. The rearrangement joins TRBV11-3 to TRBJ2-3, with TRBD1 matching 12 bases. CDR3 length: 14 residues. CDR1 is SGHNT and CDR2 is YENEEA in the germline V gene. V shed 3 bases and J 8 bases; nucleotides not matched to a gene: 3. For the CDR3, the DNA is TGTGCCAGCAGCTTGGGACAGGGGGCAGCTACGCAGTATTTT. It is translated as CASSLGQGAATQYF.

This chain joins TRBV12-3 or TRBV12-4 and TRBJ2-2; TRBD2 matches 8 bases. Unmatched junction bases numbered 13, after V lost 10 bases and J lost 6 bases. The CDR3 has 15 residues. In DNA, the CDR3 is TGTGCCAACAGGTTACGACGGGGGGGGTCCGGGGAGCTGTTTTTT. Translation gives CANRLRRGGSGELFF.

To note about this clonotype: Mismatch with germline at one junction end may stem from a read error. This CDR3 is CASTSDSYKEQFF. CDR3 DNA sequence: TGTGCCAGCACCAGCGACAGCTACAAAGAGCAGTTCTTC. The chain links TRBV28 to TRBJ2-1, with TRBD1 as a possible D gene (5 bases). The germline V gene encodes CDR1 MDHEN and CDR2 SYDVKM. The CDR3 length is 13 residues. Full variable domain (rest looked up from reference TRBV28 and TRBJ2-1): DVKVTQSSRYLVKRTGEKVFLECVQDMDHENMFWYRQDPGLGLRLIYFSYDVKMKEKGDIPEGYSVSREKKERFSLILESASTNQTSMYLCASTSDSYKEQFFGPGTRLTVL.

On this clonotype itself: At one boundary the junction diverges from the germline segment, which might be a read error. The chain joins TRBV11-2 to TRBJ2-1; 9 positions agree with TRBD2. Germline V gene data show CDR1 as SGHAT and CDR2 as FQNNGV. The CDR3 has 18 residues. CDR3 amino acids: CASSLEVGAGGRNNEQFF. The CDR3 nucleotides are TGTGCCAGCAGCCTGGAGGTTGGAGCGGGAGGTCGGAACAATGAGCAGTTCTTT.

A single count supports this clonotype. Possible read error: a much larger clone is one base away. The CDR3 reads CATSLRQVNTEAFF. CDR3 nucleotides: TGCGCCACCAGCCTCCGACAGGTGAACACTGAAGCTTTCTTT. The chain joins TRBV4-1 to TRBJ1-1, with a tentative D call TRBD1 (6 bases). Germline CDR1 reads MGHRA; CDR2 reads YSYEKL. This CDR3 has 14 residues.

A remark on this clonotype: One end of the junction varies from germline; a read error may be responsible. The chain links TRBV11-2 to TRBJ2-7, with TRBD1 matching over 7 bases. This CDR3 spans 12 amino acids. Germline V gene sequence: CDR1 SGHAT, CDR2 FQNNGV. CDR3 residues: CVSEGGSCEQYF. The CDR3 nucleotides are TGTGTCAGCGAAGGGGGCTCCTGCGAGCAGTACTTC.

Regarding this clonotype: A read error is possible here, since a much larger clone lies one base away. The chain joins TRBV6-1 to TRBJ1-2; a weak D match, TRBD1 (6 bases). The CDR3 is 13 residues long. Germline assignment: CDR1 MNHNS and CDR2 SASEGT. The CDR3 DNA reads TGTGTCAGCAGCGAGACAGGTGCCGGGGGCTACACCTTC. Translating it yields CVSSETGAGGYTF.

In this sample, this clonotype turned up once. This chain uses TRBV11-2 with TRBJ2-5, with TRBD1 matching 8 bases. There are 16 residues in the CDR3. Germline trimming cut 1 base from V and 2 bases from J; bases unmatched to any gene: 6. Germline V gene data show CDR1 as SGHAT and CDR2 as FQNNGV. Here the CDR3 reads CASSLGRRGQQETQYF. The CDR3 DNA reads TGTGCCAGCAGCTTAGGGCGCAGGGGGCAACAAGAGACCCAGTACTTC.

A word on this clonotype: A much larger clonotype is one base distant, so this may be a read error. The V call is TRBV5-4, the J call TRBJ2-3; 11 bases match TRBD2. This CDR3 has 15 residues. Germline values: CDR1 SGHNT, CDR2 YYREEE (reference sequence). CDR3 bases: TGTTCCAGCAGCCCCCAACTAGCGGGGGCAGATACGCAGTATTTT. Its protein product is CSSSPQLAGADTQYF.

As to this clonotype: A much larger clone lies a single base off, so this may be a read error. The chain recombines TRBV12-3 or TRBV12-4 with TRBJ2-1; the match to TRBD2 covers 16 bases. The CDR3 is 18 amino acids. With 7 bases clipped from V and 9 bases from J, the junction kept 15 bases outside the gene matches. CDR3 residues: CASIQSAGTSGRASEQFF. Here the CDR3 DNA reads TGTGCCAGCATACAATCGGCCGGGACTAGCGGGAGGGCCAGTGAGCAGTTCTTC.

The gene calls are TRBV21-1 and TRBJ1-2. TRBV21-1 is a documented pseudogene. The CDR3 extends over 12 amino acids. The CDR3 sequence: CASQNRNYGYTF. The CDR3 region has the DNA TGTGCCAGCCAAAATAGGAACTATGGCTACACCTTC.

This clonotype was seen repeatedly, ten times or more. At one boundary the junction diverges from the germline segment, which might be a read error. This chain connects TRBV29-1 to TRBJ2-7; unclear D gene. CDR3 length: 11 residues. CDR1 is SQVTM and CDR2 is ANQGSEA in the germline V gene. The CDR3 is CSVEISSEQYF. CDR3 sequence (DNA): TGCAGCGTTGAAATCTCCTCCGAGCAGTACTTC.

This clonotype was counted between two and nine times. The rearrangement uses TRBV28 and TRBJ1-1; D not resolved. CDR1 MDHEN and CDR2 SYDVKM come from the germline V gene. The V gene lost 2 bases and the J gene lost 7 bases, with 2 bases spanning the gap. The CDR3 totals 10 residues. The DNA of the CDR3 is TGTGCCAGCAGTTTAAATGAAGCTTTCTTT. Translated: CASSLNEAFF. The full variable domain, rest sourced from reference TRBV28 and TRBJ1-1, is DVKVTQSSRYLVKRTGEKVFLECVQDMDHENMFWYRQDPGLGLRLIYFSYDVKMKEKGDIPEGYSVSREKKERFSLILESASTNQTSMYLCASSLNEAFFGQGTRLTVV.